Below, one TCR beta chain is given with its context. The target antigen is unknown. This sample was taken from a study of T cell repertoires in ileal Crohn's disease. About the research overall: Less than 40% were active smokers at surgery; median disease duration was roughly 7.9 years.

The germline V gene encodes CDR1 MDHEN and CDR2 SYDVKM. The V gene end was trimmed by 5 bases and the J gene end by 6 bases; junction bases not matched to a gene: 8. The CDR3 contains 15 residues. Per sample, roughly 500 nanograms of biopsy DNA were TCRB immunosequenced. Clones were read by immunoSEQ multiplex PCR, and TCRdb kept only the in-frame ones, dropping some. The sample contains 5,000 or so clones, approximately 80% of which appear only once. Whole-study results and caveats: Endoscopic recurrence occurred in every patient whose clonality exceeded 26.8%. Active smokers at surgery had more clonal expansions than non-smokers.

This sequence was found in an adult with Crohn's disease. This sequence joins TRBV28 and TRBJ2-7, with 12 bases identical to TRBD2. Sequencing input: ileal tissue. CDR3 loop: CASSRRSSGRGEQYF. The CDR3 coding sequence is TGTGCCAGCAGTCGTCGATCTAGCGGGAGGGGCGAGCAGTACTTC.